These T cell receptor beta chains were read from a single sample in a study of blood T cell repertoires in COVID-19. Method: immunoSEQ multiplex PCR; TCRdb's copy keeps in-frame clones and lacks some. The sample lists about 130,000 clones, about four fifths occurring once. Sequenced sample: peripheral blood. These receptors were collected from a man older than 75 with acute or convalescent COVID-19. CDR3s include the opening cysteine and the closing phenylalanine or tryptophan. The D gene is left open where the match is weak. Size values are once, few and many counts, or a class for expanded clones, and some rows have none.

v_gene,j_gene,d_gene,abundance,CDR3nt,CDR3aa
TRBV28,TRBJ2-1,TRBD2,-,TGTGCCAGCAGTTTATTGGGGGGGGGATACAATGAGCAGTTCTTC,CASSLLGGGYNEQFF
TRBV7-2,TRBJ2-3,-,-,TGTGCCAGCAGCTTTACGGGGGCAGATACGCAGTATTTT,CASSFTGADTQYF
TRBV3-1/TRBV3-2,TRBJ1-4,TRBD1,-,TGTGCCAGCAGCCGGACAGGGCCTAATGAAAAACTGTTTTTT,CASSRTGPNEKLFF
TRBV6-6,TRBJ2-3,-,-,TGTGCCAGCAGTCGGGACACTTTGGGTGCGGGCACAGATACGCAGTATTTT,CASSRDTLGAGTDTQYF
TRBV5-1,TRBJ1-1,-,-,TGCGCCAGCAGCTTGGAATTGGGCACCCGGGGCACTGAAGCTTTCTTT,CASSLELGTRGTEAFF
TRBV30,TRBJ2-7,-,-,TGTGCCTGGAGTGTACTACTGACAGGCGTAACCTACGAGCAGTACTTC,CAWSVLLTGVTYEQYF
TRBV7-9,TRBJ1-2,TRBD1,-,TGTGCCAGCACCGGGACAGGGGGCAGCTACACCTTC,CASTGTGGSYTF
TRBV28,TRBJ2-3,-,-,TGTGCCAGCAGTCGCCGGCGGGGTGACACAGATACGCAGTATTTT,CASSRRRGDTDTQYF
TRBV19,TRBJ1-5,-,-,TGTGCCAGTAGTGGCCGGGGGTCGTCCTACCAGCCCCAGCATTTT,CASSGRGSSYQPQHF
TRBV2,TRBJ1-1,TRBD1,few,TGTGCCAGCAGTTGGGACAGGAACACTGAAGCTTTCTTT,CASSWDRNTEAFF
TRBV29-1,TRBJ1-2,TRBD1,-,TGCAGCGCCCCAGGGGGAGCTAACTATGGCTACACCTTC,CSAPGGANYGYTF
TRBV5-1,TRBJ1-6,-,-,TGCGCCAGCAGCTTGGCCGACTTCGGCTATAATTCACCCCTCCACTTT,CASSLADFGYNSPLHF
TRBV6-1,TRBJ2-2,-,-,TGTGCCAGCAGTGAAGGCGGGACCACCCCCACCGGGGAGCTGTTTTTT,CASSEGGTTPTGELFF
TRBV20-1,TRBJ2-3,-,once,TGCAGTGCTAGTAGGACTAACACAGATACGCAGTATTTT,CSASRTNTDTQYF
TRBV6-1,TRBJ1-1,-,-,TGTGCCAGCAGTGAAGCGTCTTTTTCGGGGGGCACTGAAGCTTTCTTT,CASSEASFSGGTEAFF
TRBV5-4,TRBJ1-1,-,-,TGTGCCAGCAGCCCCAGCGGAGCGCAGTCGAACACTGAAGCTTTCTTT,CASSPSGAQSNTEAFF
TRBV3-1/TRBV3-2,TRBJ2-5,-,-,TGTGCCAGCTCCTCAGGGCCGGAGACCCAGTACTTC,CASSSGPETQYF
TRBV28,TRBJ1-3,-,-,TGTGCCAGCAATAAGGGAGGGAGAAACACCATATATTTT,CASNKGGRNTIYF
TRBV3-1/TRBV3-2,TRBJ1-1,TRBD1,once,TGTGCCAGCAGCCAGGAGGGACAGTTGAACACTGAAGCTTTCTTT,CASSQEGQLNTEAFF
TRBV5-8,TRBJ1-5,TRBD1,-,TGTGCCAGCAGCTCCGACCTTACAGGGGGCGCGTGGAGCAATCAGCCCCAGCATTTT,CASSSDLTGGAWSNQPQHF
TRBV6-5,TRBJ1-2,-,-,TGTGCCAGCTCCTCGGGATATGGCTACACCTTC,CASSSGYGYTF
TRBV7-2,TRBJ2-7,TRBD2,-,TGTGCCAGCAGCCTCCGGACTAGCGGGGGAGCCATCGTGTCTTTC,CASSLRTSGGAIVSF
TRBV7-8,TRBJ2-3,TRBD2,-,TGTGCCAGCAGCTTACCTAGCGGGGGATCAGGCACAGATACGCAGTATTTT,CASSLPSGGSGTDTQYF
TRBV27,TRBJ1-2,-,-,TGTGCCAGCAGAAAACAGGGTTTAAACTATGGCTACACCTTC,CASRKQGLNYGYTF
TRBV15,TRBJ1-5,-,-,TGTGCCACCAGCAGAGGAGGGGGTGGCAATCAGCCCCAGCATTTT,CATSRGGGGNQPQHF
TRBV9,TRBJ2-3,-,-,TGTGCCAGCAGCTTCCGGGACACCACAGATACGCAGTATTTT,CASSFRDTTDTQYF
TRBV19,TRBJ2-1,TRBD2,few,TGTGCCAGTAGTACCGGCTCTAGCGGGGGTGCTGAGCAGTTCTTC,CASSTGSSGGAEQFF
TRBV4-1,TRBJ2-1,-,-,TGCGCCAGCAGCCAAGGTCTGGGGGGGCCTACTGAGCAGTTCTTC,CASSQGLGGPTEQFF
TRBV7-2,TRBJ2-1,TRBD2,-,TGTGCCAGCAGCCAGGATACTAGCGTGTCCTACAATGAGCAGTTCTTC,CASSQDTSVSYNEQFF
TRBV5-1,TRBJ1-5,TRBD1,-,TGCGCCAGCAGCTTGGGGGACAGTAAAAATCAGCCCCAGCATTTT,CASSLGDSKNQPQHF
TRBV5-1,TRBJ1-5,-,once,TGCGCCAGCAGCTTGGCCGGGCGGGGACAGCCCCAGCATTTT,CASSLAGRGQPQHF
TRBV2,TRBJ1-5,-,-,TGTGCCAGCAGTGAATTGCGGGGGGGGGATCAGCCCCAGCATTTT,CASSELRGGDQPQHF
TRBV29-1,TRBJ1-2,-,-,TGCAGCGTTGGTCAGGCCAACTATGGCTACACCTTC,CSVGQANYGYTF
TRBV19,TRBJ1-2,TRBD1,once,TGTGCCACCCGGACAGGGGTTGGCTACACCTTC,CATRTGVGYTF
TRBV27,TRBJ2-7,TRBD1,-,TGTGCCAGCAGTTTATCCTATCCCGGGACAGGTACCTACGAGCAGTACTTC,CASSLSYPGTGTYEQYF
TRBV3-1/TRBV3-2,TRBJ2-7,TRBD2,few,TGTGCCAGCAGCCAAGTGCGGGGGATCGGCGAGCAGTACTTC,CASSQVRGIGEQYF
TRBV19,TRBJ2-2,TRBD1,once,TGTGCCAGTACCTTAGGGACAGAAATAACCGGGGAGCTGTTTTTT,CASTLGTEITGELFF
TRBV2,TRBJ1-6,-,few,TGTGCCAGCAGGGACTTCACTTTCGATAATTCACCCCTCCACTTT,CASRDFTFDNSPLHF
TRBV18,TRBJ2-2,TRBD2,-,TGTGCCAGCTCCCCTGCGGGGGGCGCGAACACCGGGGAGCTGTTTTTT,CASSPAGGANTGELFF
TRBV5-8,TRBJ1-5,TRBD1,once,TGTGCCAGCAGCCCGGGACAGACCTATCAGCCCCAGCATTTT,CASSPGQTYQPQHF
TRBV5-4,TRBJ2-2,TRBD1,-,TGTGCCAGCAGTAGAGGACAGGGGGCCCCCGGGGAGCTGTTTTTT,CASSRGQGAPGELFF
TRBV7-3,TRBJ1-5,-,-,TGTGCCAGCAGCTTAAGGGGCTTGGGAGGCCAGCCCCAGCATTTT,CASSLRGLGGQPQHF
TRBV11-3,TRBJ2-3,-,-,TGTGCCAGCAGCTTAGGCCAGAGACACACAGATACGCAGTATTTT,CASSLGQRHTDTQYF
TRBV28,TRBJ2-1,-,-,TGTGCCAGCAGTTTAATCCAGGCCAATGAGCAGTTCTTC,CASSLIQANEQFF
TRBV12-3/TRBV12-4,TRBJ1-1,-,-,TGTGCCAGCAGTTTACTAAGGAACACTGAAGCTTTCTTT,CASSLLRNTEAFF
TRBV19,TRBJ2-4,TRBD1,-,TGTGCCAGTAGCCTGGACAGGGTTAATGCCATTCAGTACTTC,CASSLDRVNAIQYF
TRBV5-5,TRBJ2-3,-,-,TGTGCCAGCAGCTTTCGCACAGGGAGCCTCACAGATACGCAGTATTTT,CASSFRTGSLTDTQYF
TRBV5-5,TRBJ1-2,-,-,TGTGCCAGCAGTTACGACAGGTCTAACTATGGCTACACCTTC,CASSYDRSNYGYTF
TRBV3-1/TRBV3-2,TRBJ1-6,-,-,TGTGCCAGCAGCCAAGTTATCTCTTCACCCCTCCACTTT,CASSQVISSPLHF
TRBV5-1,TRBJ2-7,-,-,TGCGCCAGCAGCTCAGACTACGAGCAGTACTTC,CASSSDYEQYF
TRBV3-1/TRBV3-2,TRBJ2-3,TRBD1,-,TGTGCCAGCAGCCCACGGGACAGGAGCACAGATACGCAGTATTTT,CASSPRDRSTDTQYF
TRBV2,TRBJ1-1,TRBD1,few,TGTGCCAGCAGGAGGACAGGCATGAACACTGAAGCTTTCTTT,CASRRTGMNTEAFF
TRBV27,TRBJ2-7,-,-,TGTGCCAGCAGTTTATCGTCCCACTACGAGCAGTACTTC,CASSLSSHYEQYF
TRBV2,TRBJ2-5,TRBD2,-,TGTGCCAGCAGACTGAGCGGGGGCGGCCAAGAGACCCAGTACTTC,CASRLSGGGQETQYF
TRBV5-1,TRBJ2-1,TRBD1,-,TGCGCCAGCAGCTTGGGAGGGGGCATCTCCTACAATGAGCAGTTCTTC,CASSLGGGISYNEQFF
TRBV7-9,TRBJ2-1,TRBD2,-,TGTGCCAGCAGCTTAGAGCAGACTAGCGGACCTAAGCAGTTCTTC,CASSLEQTSGPKQFF
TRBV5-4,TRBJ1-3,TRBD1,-,TGTGCCAGCAGCTTCGGGGACAGGGGGCTTTCTGGAAACACCATATATTTT,CASSFGDRGLSGNTIYF
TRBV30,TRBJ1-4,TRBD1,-,TGTGCCCACAAACAGGGGCCTTCGAATGAAAAACTGTTTTTT,CAHKQGPSNEKLFF